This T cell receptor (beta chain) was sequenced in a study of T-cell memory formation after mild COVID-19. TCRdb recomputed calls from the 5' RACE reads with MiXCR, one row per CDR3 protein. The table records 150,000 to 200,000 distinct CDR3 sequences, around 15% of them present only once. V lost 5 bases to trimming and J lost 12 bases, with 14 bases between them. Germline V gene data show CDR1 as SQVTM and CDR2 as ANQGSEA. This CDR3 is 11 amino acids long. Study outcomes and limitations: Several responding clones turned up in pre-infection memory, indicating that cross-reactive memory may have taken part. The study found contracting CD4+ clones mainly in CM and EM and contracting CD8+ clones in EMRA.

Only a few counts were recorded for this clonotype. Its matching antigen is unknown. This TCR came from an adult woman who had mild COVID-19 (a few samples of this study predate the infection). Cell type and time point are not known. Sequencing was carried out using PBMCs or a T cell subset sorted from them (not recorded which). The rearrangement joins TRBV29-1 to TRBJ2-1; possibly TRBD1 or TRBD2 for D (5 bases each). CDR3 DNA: TGCAGCGTTCGGGACCACCCCAGGCAGTTCTTC. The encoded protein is CSVRDHPRQFF.